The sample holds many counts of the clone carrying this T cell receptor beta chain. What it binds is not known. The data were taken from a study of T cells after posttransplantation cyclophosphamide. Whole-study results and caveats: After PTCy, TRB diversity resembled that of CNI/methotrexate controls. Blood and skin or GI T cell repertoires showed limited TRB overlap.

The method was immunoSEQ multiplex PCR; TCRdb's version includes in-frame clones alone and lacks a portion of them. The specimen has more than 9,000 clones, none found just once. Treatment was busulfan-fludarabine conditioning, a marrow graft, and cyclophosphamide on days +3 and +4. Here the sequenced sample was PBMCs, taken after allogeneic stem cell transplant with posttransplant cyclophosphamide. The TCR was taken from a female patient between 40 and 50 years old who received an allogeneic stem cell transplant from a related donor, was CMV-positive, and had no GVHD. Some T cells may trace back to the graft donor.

The CDR3 loop is CAGGGSGANVLTF. The DNA for the CDR3 is TGTGCCGGCGGGGGGAGTGGGGCCAACGTCCTGACTTTC. V is TRBV19 and J is TRBJ2-6; 8 bases are a match to TRBD2. This CDR3 comprises 13 residues. The ends lost 11 bases at V and 3 bases at J; junction bases unmatched: 3. Per germline, CDR1 LNHDA and CDR2 SQIVND (reference sequence).